The 9 T cell receptor beta chains below come from one sample, sequenced in a study of T cells expressing NK-cell markers. TCRdb reworked the 5' RACE reads into one entry per CDR3 protein, no DNA. Here the sample table reports 400,000 to 500,000 distinct CDR3 sequences. The sequenced sample consisted of blood T cells: a sorted CD56 or NKG2C T cell subset, CD4+ or CD8+ T cells, or bulk PBMC T cells (not recorded which). These receptors were collected from a woman aged 18-70 years in good health.

The V call is TRBV6-6, the J call TRBJ2-5; TCRdb reports TRBD1, a call that lacks DNA to check it against. Germline V lookup: CDR1 MNHNY, CDR2 SVGAGI (reference sequence). CDR3 size: 13 residues. CDR3 protein: CASSYSVGGSQYF.

The chain employs TRBV20-1 and TRBJ1-1. The germline V gene encodes CDR1 DFQATT and CDR2 SNEGSKA (reference sequence). This CDR3 is 14 amino acids long. The CDR3 sequence is CSAKTGSQNTEAFF.

The chain employs TRBV7-2 and TRBJ2-3. The CDR3 totals 13 residues. Per the germline V gene, CDR1 is SGHTA and CDR2 is FQGNSA. The CDR3 here is CASTLTSTDTQYF. Looking up the rest from reference TRBV7-2 and TRBJ2-3 gives the full variable domain: GAGVSQSPSNKVTEKGKDVELRCDPISGHTALYWYRQSLGQGLEFLIYFQGNSAPDKSGLPSDRFSAERTGGSVSTLTIQRTQQEDSAVYLCASTLTSTDTQYFGPGTRLTVL.

This chain connects TRBV20-1 to TRBJ2-5; TCRdb proposes TRBD2, but this gene call is untestable without DNA. The CDR3 is 14 residues long. The germline V gene has CDR1 DFQATT and CDR2 SNEGSKA (reference sequence). CDR3 sequence: CSAGSSGESETQYF.

V and J are TRBV28 and TRBJ2-1; checking the TCRdb D call of TRBD2 is not possible without DNA. The CDR3 has 14 amino acids. Germline V gene sequence: CDR1 MDHEN, CDR2 SYDVKM. The CDR3 sequence: CASSLGHLAGEQFF.

The rearrangement uses TRBV5-1 and TRBJ1-2; there is no DNA to check the TCRdb D call of TRBD1. This CDR3 has 13 residues. Germline CDR1 is SGHRS and CDR2 is YFSETQ. The CDR3 loop reads CASSLETGDGYTF.

Here the CDR3 reads CASLAGGPTDTQYF. The chain recombines TRBV6-2 or TRBV6-3 with TRBJ2-3; TCRdb picks TRBD2, but there is no DNA to check that call. Germline V CDR1 and CDR2: MNHEY, SVGEGT. There are 14 residues in the CDR3.

This chain connects TRBV4-2 to TRBJ2-1. In germline, CDR1 is LGHNA, CDR2 YNFKEQ. The CDR3 runs to 13 residues. The CDR3 spells CASSGVGADEQFF.

This chain uses TRBV6-1 with TRBJ2-3. CDR1 and CDR2 (germline): MNHNS, SASEGT. This CDR3 has 13 residues. The CDR3: CASSGDYAYTQYF.